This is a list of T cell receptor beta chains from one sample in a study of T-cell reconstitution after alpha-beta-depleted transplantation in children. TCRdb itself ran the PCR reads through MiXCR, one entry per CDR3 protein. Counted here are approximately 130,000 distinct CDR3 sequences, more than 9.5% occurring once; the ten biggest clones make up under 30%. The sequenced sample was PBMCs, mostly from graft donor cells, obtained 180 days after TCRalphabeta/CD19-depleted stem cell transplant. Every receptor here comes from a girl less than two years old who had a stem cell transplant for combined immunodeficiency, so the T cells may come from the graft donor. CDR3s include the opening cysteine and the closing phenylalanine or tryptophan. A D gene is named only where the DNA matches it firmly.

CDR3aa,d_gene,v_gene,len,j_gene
CSVGGTSGSNTGELFF,TRBD2,TRBV29-1,16,TRBJ2-2
CSVLRTSGTGDTQYF,TRBD2,TRBV29-1,15,TRBJ2-3
CSAPWTASYEQYF,NA,TRBV20-1,13,TRBJ2-7
CAISEGYGDTQYF,NA,TRBV10-3,13,TRBJ2-3
CASSEGAAQETQYF,NA,TRBV27,14,TRBJ2-5
CSGGPSYEQYF,NA,TRBV20-1,11,TRBJ2-7
CSVEEDRAYEQYF,TRBD1,TRBV29-1,13,TRBJ2-7
CASSADRGNSGNTIYF,TRBD1,TRBV18,16,TRBJ1-3
CSVLKSYNEQFF,NA,TRBV29-1,12,TRBJ2-1
CASSLGAVPSYEQYF,NA,TRBV5-1,15,TRBJ2-7
CASSLSGLYTGELFF,NA,TRBV12-3/TRBV12-4,15,TRBJ2-2
CASRGITDTQYF,NA,TRBV7-2,12,TRBJ2-3
CSAEREPGNEQFF,TRBD2,TRBV20-1,13,TRBJ2-1
CASSPERGSYNEQFF,TRBD2,TRBV12-3/TRBV12-4,15,TRBJ2-1
CASSVASGNSYNEQFF,TRBD2,TRBV9,16,TRBJ2-1
CASSYTTGELFF,NA,TRBV6-5,12,TRBJ2-2
CASSLMGKRSNQPQHF,NA,TRBV28,16,TRBJ1-5
CSARRQVYEQYF,NA,TRBV20-1,12,TRBJ2-7
CASSPPGTGIQETQYF,TRBD1,TRBV27,16,TRBJ2-5
CSVGEHQPQHF,NA,TRBV29-1,11,TRBJ1-5
CASSPTDRGQTGNTIYF,TRBD1,TRBV18,17,TRBJ1-3
CASRRTVTSGRASWNEQFF,TRBD2,TRBV12-3/TRBV12-4,19,TRBJ2-1
CASSTDGPLPYEQYF,NA,TRBV7-2,15,TRBJ2-7
CASSLGLKGLTEAFF,NA,TRBV28,15,TRBJ1-1
CSVEESETSTF,NA,TRBV29-1,11,TRBJ1-2
CATSREETSTYEQYF,NA,TRBV15,15,TRBJ2-7
CSARRDTLYGYTF,NA,TRBV20-1,13,TRBJ1-2
CASSLDRGNIQYF,TRBD1,TRBV6-2/TRBV6-3,13,TRBJ2-4
CASSAGTSTRNIQYF,TRBD2,TRBV27,15,TRBJ2-4
CATSRDLGDFHPYNEQFF,NA,TRBV15,18,TRBJ2-1